This T cell receptor beta chain was found in a study of PD-1 blockade in classical Hodgkin lymphoma. This table comes from immunoSEQ multiplex PCR, and its TCRdb copy is limited to in-frame clones, with some not included. The sample includes more than 90,000 clones, about 89% of them seen just once. Study-level points and caveats: There was a significant rise in CD4+ TCR diversity by C4D1, with no such rise for CD8+. Relapsed/refractory patients reportedly had the lowest baseline TCR diversity, below newly diagnosed patients, who were below healthy donors. Those achieving complete response showed baseline diversity like newly diagnosed patients.

Every patient relapsed after autologous stem cell transplantation, and brentuximab vedotin exposure varied. A note on this clone: Its specificity is unknown.

The CDR3 is 16 amino acids. The germline V gene encodes CDR1 LNHDA and CDR2 SQIVND (reference sequence). With 6 bases removed from V and 0 bases from J, the gap between germline ends came to 15 bases. This chain uses TRBV19 with TRBJ2-1; no definite D call. The origin of this receptor is a human donor with classical Hodgkin lymphoma. Sequenced material: peripheral blood mononuclear cells (PBMCs), taken before the second cycle of nivolumab. The CDR3 DNA reads TGTGCCAGTAGCGGAGACTCGTGGGCCTCCTACAATGAGCAGTTCTTC. It specifies CASSGDSWASYNEQFF.